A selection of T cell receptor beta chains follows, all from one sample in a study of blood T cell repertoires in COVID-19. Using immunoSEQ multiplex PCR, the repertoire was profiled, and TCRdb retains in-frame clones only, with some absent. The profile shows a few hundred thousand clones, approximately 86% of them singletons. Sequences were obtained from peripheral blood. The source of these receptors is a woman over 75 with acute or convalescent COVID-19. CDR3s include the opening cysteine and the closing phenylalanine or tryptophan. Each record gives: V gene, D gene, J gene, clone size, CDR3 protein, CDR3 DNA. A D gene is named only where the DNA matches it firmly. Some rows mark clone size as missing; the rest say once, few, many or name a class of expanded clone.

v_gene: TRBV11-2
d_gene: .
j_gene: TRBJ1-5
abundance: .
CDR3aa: CASSQGNNQPQHF
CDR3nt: TGTGCCAGCAGCCAGGGCAACAATCAGCCCCAGCATTTT

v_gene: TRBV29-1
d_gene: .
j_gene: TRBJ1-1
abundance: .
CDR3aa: CSVGGRYTEAFF
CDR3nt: TGCAGCGTGGGGGGGAGGTACACTGAAGCTTTCTTT

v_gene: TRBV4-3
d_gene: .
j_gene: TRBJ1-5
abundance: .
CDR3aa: CASSQGSWEGQPYQPQHF
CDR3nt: TGCGCCAGCAGCCAAGGTTCCTGGGAGGGCCAACCTTATCAGCCCCAGCATTTT

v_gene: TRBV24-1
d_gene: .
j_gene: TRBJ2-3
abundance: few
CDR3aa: CATRGAGDTQYF
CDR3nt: TGTGCCACCCGGGGGGCAGGAGATACGCAGTATTTT

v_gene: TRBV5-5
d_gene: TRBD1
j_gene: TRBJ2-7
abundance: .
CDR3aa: CASSFGTGGYEQYF
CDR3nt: TGTGCCAGCAGCTTCGGGACAGGGGGCTACGAGCAGTACTTC

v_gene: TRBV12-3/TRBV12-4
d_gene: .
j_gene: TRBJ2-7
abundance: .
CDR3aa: CASSFGLTGEQYF
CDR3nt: TGTGCCAGCAGCTTCGGACTCACGGGGGAGCAGTACTTC

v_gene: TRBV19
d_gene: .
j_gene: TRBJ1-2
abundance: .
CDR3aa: CASRRDPDYGYTF
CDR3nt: TGTGCCAGTAGGCGGGACCCCGACTATGGCTACACCTTC

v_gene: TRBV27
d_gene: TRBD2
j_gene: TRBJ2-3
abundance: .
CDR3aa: CASSSLAGPNTDTQYF
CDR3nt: TGTGCCAGCAGTTCTCTAGCGGGGCCAAACACAGATACGCAGTATTTT

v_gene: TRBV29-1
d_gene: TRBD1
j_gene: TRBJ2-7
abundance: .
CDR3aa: CSVRDRVTYEQYF
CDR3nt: TGCAGCGTTCGGGACAGGGTAACCTACGAGCAGTACTTC

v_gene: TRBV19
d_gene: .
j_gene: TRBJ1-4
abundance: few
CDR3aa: CASSRQALGANEKLFF
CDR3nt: TGTGCCAGTTCCCGCCAGGCCTTAGGGGCTAATGAAAAACTGTTTTTT

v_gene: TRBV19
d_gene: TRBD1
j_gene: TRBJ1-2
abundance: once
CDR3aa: CASSPTGTGGHYGYTF
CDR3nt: TGTGCCAGTAGTCCTACCGGGACAGGGGGCCACTATGGCTACACCTTC

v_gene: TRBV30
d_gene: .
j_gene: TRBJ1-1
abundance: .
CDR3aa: CAWSPHPQGNTEAFF
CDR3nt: TGTGCCTGGAGTCCTCACCCCCAGGGAAACACTGAAGCTTTCTTT

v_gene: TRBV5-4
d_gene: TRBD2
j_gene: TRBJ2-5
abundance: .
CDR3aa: CASSLIMGRGLETQYF
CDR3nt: TGTGCCAGCAGCCTCATTATGGGGCGGGGGTTGGAGACCCAGTACTTC

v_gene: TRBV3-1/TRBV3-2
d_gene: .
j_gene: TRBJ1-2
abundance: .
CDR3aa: CASSQWDISNYGYTF
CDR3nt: TGTGCCAGCAGCCAATGGGACATTTCTAACTATGGCTACACCTTC

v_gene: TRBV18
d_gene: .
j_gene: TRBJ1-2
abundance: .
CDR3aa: CASSPENDGIYGYTF
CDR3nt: TGTGCCAGCTCACCGGAGAATGACGGGATATATGGCTACACCTTC

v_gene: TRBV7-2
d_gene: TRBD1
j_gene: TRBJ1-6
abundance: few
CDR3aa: CASNPRQGLDSPLHF
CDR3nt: TGTGCCAGCAACCCTCGACAGGGTCTGGATTCACCCCTCCACTTT

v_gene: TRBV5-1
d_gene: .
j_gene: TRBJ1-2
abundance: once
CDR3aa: CASSFVYDTSNYGYTF
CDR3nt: TGCGCCAGCAGCTTTGTTTATGACACGTCTAACTATGGCTACACCTTC

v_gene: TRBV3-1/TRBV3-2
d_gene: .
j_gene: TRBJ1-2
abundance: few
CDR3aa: CASSQEGRTHGYTF
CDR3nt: TGTGCCAGCAGCCAAGAGGGGCGGACACATGGCTACACCTTC

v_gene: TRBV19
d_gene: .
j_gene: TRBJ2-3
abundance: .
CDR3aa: CASSPPLGQYEDTQYF
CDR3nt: TGTGCCAGTAGTCCTCCTTTGGGCCAGTATGAAGATACGCAGTATTTT

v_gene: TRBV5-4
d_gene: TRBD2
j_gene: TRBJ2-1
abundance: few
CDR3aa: CASSLTRGAHNEQFF
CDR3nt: TGTGCCAGCAGCTTGACGCGGGGGGCCCACAATGAGCAGTTCTTC